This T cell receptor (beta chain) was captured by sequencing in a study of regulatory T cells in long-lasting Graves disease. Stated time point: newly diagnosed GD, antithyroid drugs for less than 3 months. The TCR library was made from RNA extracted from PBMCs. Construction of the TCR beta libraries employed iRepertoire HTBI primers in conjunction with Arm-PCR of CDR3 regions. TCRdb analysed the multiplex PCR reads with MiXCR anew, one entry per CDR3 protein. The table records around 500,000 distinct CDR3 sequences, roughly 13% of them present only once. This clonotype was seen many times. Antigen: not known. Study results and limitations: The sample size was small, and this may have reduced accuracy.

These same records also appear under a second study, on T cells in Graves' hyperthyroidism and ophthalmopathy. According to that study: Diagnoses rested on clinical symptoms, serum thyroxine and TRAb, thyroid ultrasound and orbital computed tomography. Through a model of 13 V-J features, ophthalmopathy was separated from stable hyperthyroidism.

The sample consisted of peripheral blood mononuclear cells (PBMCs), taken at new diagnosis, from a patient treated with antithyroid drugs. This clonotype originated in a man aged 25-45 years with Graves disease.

The CDR3 is CASSLGTGASMNTEAFF. CDR3 coding DNA: TGTGCCAGCAGCCTAGGGACAGGGGCTAGCATGAACACTGAAGCTTTCTTT. The chain joins TRBV27 to TRBJ1-1, with 10 bases that match TRBD1. Germline V gives CDR1 MNHEY, CDR2 SMNVEV (reference sequence). V lost 6 bases to trimming and J lost 0 bases; unmatched junction nucleotides: 10. This CDR3 is built from 17 residues.